This T cell receptor beta chain is drawn from a study of beta chain features in type 1 diabetes. Study information: Patients did not differ from healthy donors in age, gender or cell yield. Study findings and constraints: The question left open here concerned HLA type influencing TCRB rearrangement.

In its sample, this clone was seen a few times. Its antigen remains unidentified. All of the isolated RNA was reverse transcribed, so expressed TCRB transcripts were sequenced. An average of roughly 4 million reads was obtained for naive, central memory and regulatory T cell samples. Repertoires were generated with immunoSEQ multiplex PCR, while TCRdb's copy carries only in-frame clones and drops some. The sample lists 900,000 or so clones; about a sixth were seen once. V lost 2 bases and J lost 5; bases outside the gene matches: 3. There are 15 residues in the CDR3. Germline V gives CDR1 SGHRS, CDR2 YFSETQ.

This chain joins TRBV5-1 and TRBJ2-2, with 10 bases that match TRBD1. The sequenced sample was naive CD4+ T cells from blood. This receptor was taken from a woman between 18 and 29 years old in good health. In DNA, the CDR3 is TGCGCCAGCAGCTTTGACAGGGGGCAAACCGGGGAGCTGTTTTTT. Encoded protein: CASSFDRGQTGELFF.